This T cell receptor beta chain appears in the sequencing data of a study of neurological immune-mediated disorders. Findings and caveats of the study: None of the CDR3 amino acid sequences in expanded clones turned up in more than one subject, which points to private repertoires in all groups. Whereas HTLV-1-associated myelopathy showed the most TCR clonal expansion, multiple sclerosis showed the least, with levels below those of healthy controls.

The germline V gene encodes CDR1 MNHEY and CDR2 SVGEGT. The CDR3 totals 14 residues. Points on this clonotype: Its target is not known. At one of its ends the junction is not consistent with the germline gene, which may arise from a read error.

Using its own MiXCR run on the 5' RACE reads, TCRdb lists one record per CDR3 protein. Altogether about 49,000 distinct CDR3 sequences are present, about 9.1% being singletons, with the ten largest covering about 1.5%. As to time point: longitudinal time-point 1 (baseline). Healthy controls consisted of blood bank volunteers in Maryland, USA. Unsorted libraries used 2 million PBMCs kept at -80 degrees C. Sequencing used PBMCs. The receptor comes from a woman in her thirties or forties in good health. The rearrangement links TRBV6-2 or TRBV6-3 to TRBJ2-3; D is perhaps TRBD1 (6 bases). CDR3 sequence: CASSHPDSTDTQYF. The CDR3 bases are TGTGCCAGCAGTCACCCGGACAGCACAGATACACAGTATTTT.